Following are 25 T cell receptor beta chains from one sample sequenced in a study of cytomegalovirus exposure and HLA in healthy donors. PCR primers comprised 60 Vbeta and 13 Jbeta primers. The protocol was immunoSEQ multiplex PCR, while the TCRdb copy is restricted to in-frame clones and leaves out a portion. The sample lists approximately 150,000 clones, around 80% seen once, with roughly 3.2% in the top ten. The sample taken for sequencing was PBMCs. The receptors come from a man aged 18 to 30 in good health and CMV-seropositive.

A note on this clone: One end of the junction is discordant with germline, which a read error may explain. The chain joins TRBV7-7 to TRBJ2-3; D remains ambiguous. Germline CDR1 reads SSHAT; CDR2 reads FNYEAQ (reference sequence). This CDR3 has 14 amino acids. The CDR3, as DNA: TGTGCTAGCAGCTTAGGTGACACCACAGATACGCAGTATTTT. Protein: CASSLGDTTDTQYF.

This chain uses TRBV27 with TRBJ1-5; TRBD1 agrees at 7 bases. Germline CDR1 MNHEY, CDR2 SMNVEV (reference sequence). The CDR3 covers 17 residues. The V segment lost 1 base and the J segment 0 bases; nucleotides outside the gene matches: 6. CDR3 loop: CASSLLAGTASNQPQHF. The CDR3 DNA reads as TGTGCCAGCAGTTTATTAGCGGGGACAGCTAGCAATCAGCCCCAGCATTTT.

This chain links TRBV29-1 with TRBJ2-7; D call uncertain. The CDR3 loop spans 12 amino acids. Germline CDR1 reads SQVTM; CDR2 reads ANQGSEA. V lost 5 bases and J lost 4, with 12 bases in between. The CDR3 reads CSVRPTKYEQYF. CDR3 nucleotide sequence: TGCAGCGTTAGGCCCACTAAATACGAGCAGTACTTC.

This clone is a singleton in its sample. The chain recombines TRBV18 with TRBJ2-1; 7 nucleotides align to TRBD2. The trim removed 2 bases at V and 1 base at J, leaving 11 bases unmatched. CDR1 KGHSH and CDR2 LQKENI come from the germline V gene. This CDR3 is built from 18 residues. The DNA of the CDR3 is TGTGCCAGCTCACCAACGGGCGGGAGAGTAGGGTCCTACAATGAGCAGTTCTTC. Translated: CASSPTGGRVGSYNEQFF.

V is TRBV2 and J is TRBJ2-5; the D gene is possibly TRBD2 (8 bases). The CDR3 extends over 14 amino acids. V was clipped by 6 bases and J by 2 bases, with 13 bases between them. Germline CDR1 SNHLY, CDR2 FYNNEI. This CDR3 reads CASRQGTSQETQYF. CDR3 bases: TGTGCCAGCAGACAGGGGACTAGTCAAGAGACCCAGTACTTC. The whole variable domain, remainder taken from reference TRBV2 and TRBJ2-5, is EPEVTQTPSHQVTQMGQEVILRCVPISNHLYFYWYRQILGQKVEFLVSFYNNEISEKSEIFDDQFSVERPDGSNFTLKIRSTKLEDSAMYFCASRQGTSQETQYFGPGTRLLVL.

The genes are TRBV4-2 and TRBJ2-7; TRBD2 agrees at 7 bases. CDR1 is LGHNA and CDR2 is YNFKEQ in the germline V gene. Trimming at V came to 3 bases and at J to 2 bases, leaving 7 bases not matched to a gene. This CDR3 is built from 15 residues. CDR3 amino acids: CASSQERGRAYEQYF. The CDR3 region has the DNA TGTGCCAGCAGCCAGGAGCGGGGACGCGCCTACGAGCAGTACTTC.

This chain connects TRBV2 to TRBJ1-1; no clear D. The CDR3 contains 13 residues. Germline assignment: CDR1 SNHLY and CDR2 FYNNEI. V was cut by 3 bases and J by 4 bases, with 9 bases left in between. The DNA for the CDR3 is TGTGCCAGCAGTGACTACAGCTCCACTGAAGCTTTCTTT. Amino acid sequence: CASSDYSSTEAFF.

V is TRBV11-3 and J is TRBJ2-1; D unresolved. The CDR3 is 16 residues long. V lost 2 bases and J 2 bases, leaving 13 bases between the germline ends. CDR1 is SGHNT, CDR2 YENEEA, per germline. CDR3 sequence reads: CASSLQFRSPYNEQFF. The CDR3 bases are TGTGCCAGCAGCTTACAGTTCCGCAGTCCCTACAATGAGCAGTTCTTC.

This clone was seen a few times. This chain joins TRBV6-1 and TRBJ1-5; 10 bases agree with TRBD1. V dropped 4 bases and J dropped 2; count of bases not matched to a gene: 14. The CDR3 is made up of 19 amino acids. Germline V gene sequence: CDR1 MNHNS, CDR2 SASEGT. The CDR3 protein is CASSGTPGQGLRGNQPQHF. DNA of the CDR3: TGTGCCAGCAGTGGCACTCCGGGACAGGGGCTAAGGGGCAATCAGCCCCAGCATTTT.

V usage is TRBV10-3 and J usage is TRBJ2-4; D not certain. The CDR3 sequence is 15 residues long. The V end lost 5 bases, the J end lost 0 bases, and 11 bases lay between the germline ends. Per germline, CDR1 ENHRY and CDR2 SYGVKD. The CDR3 reads CAISQTPIAKNIQYF. CDR3 DNA sequence: TGTGCCATCAGTCAGACACCGATAGCCAAAAACATTCAGTACTTC.

The rearrangement links TRBV4-1 to TRBJ1-2, with D perhaps TRBD1 (5 bases). This CDR3 is 15 amino acids long. V was cut by 4 bases and J by 0 bases, with 12 bases left in between. Per germline, CDR1 MGHRA and CDR2 YSYEKL. CDR3 nucleotide sequence: TGCGCCAGCAGCCGGGGTATAGGGGCTAACTATGGCTACACCTTC. Its protein product is CASSRGIGANYGYTF.

The chain combines TRBV5-8 with TRBJ1-1; D possibly corresponds to TRBD1 (5 bases). Trimming left V 3 bases short and J 7 bases short, with 16 bases between. Germline values: CDR1 SGHTS, CDR2 YDEGEE. The CDR3 is 14 residues long. The chain's CDR3 is CASSYLGGYIEAFF. The DNA of the CDR3 is TGTGCCAGCAGCTACCTGGGGGGGTACATTGAAGCTTTCTTT.

The chain carries TRBV19 and TRBJ1-5; 9 nucleotides match TRBD1. CDR3 length: 18 residues. The V segment lost 5 bases and the J segment 7 bases; nucleotides outside the gene matches: 18. From germline, CDR1 is LNHDA and CDR2 SQIVND (reference sequence). The CDR3 reads CASSFTLGQGIVGQPQHF. The CDR3 nucleotides are TGTGCCAGTAGTTTTACCCTTGGACAGGGGATAGTCGGACAGCCCCAGCATTTT. The full variable domain, rest sourced from reference TRBV19 and TRBJ1-5, is DGGITQSPKYLFRKEGQNVTLSCEQNLNHDAMYWYRQDPGQGLRLIYYSQIVNDFQKGDIAEGYSVSREKKESFPLTVTSAQKNPTAFYLCASSFTLGQGIVGQPQHFGDGTRLSIL.

This clone was recorded only once. V is TRBV29-1 and J is TRBJ2-2, with D perhaps TRBD2 (6 bases). This CDR3 is built from 15 residues. V lost 1 base and J 2 bases, leaving 11 bases between the germline ends. Germline V gives CDR1 SQVTM, CDR2 ANQGSEA. The CDR3 is CSVEVDYLNTGELFF. CDR3 bases: TGCAGCGTTGAAGTGGACTATCTTAACACCGGGGAGCTGTTTTTT.

The CDR3 bases are TGTGCCAGCAGTACGTCAGGGGGATATGGGGCCAACGTCCTGACTTTC. Translated: CASSTSGGYGANVLTF. The rearrangement joins TRBV28 to TRBJ2-6; 7 nucleotides agree with TRBD1. This CDR3 is built from 16 residues. V dropped 5 bases and J dropped 3; count of bases not matched to a gene: 7. Germline V gene sequence: CDR1 MDHEN, CDR2 SYDVKM.

This rearrangement joins TRBV5-1 to TRBJ1-1, with D tentatively TRBD1 (5 bases). In germline, CDR1 is SGHRS, CDR2 YFSETQ. The CDR3 runs to 14 residues. The germline V and J ends were trimmed by 8 bases and 4 bases, with 18 bases remaining between them. CDR3 residues: CASHTVTGSTEAFF. CDR3 bases: TGCGCCAGTCACACTGTTACAGGCAGCACTGAAGCTTTCTTT.

The chain joins TRBV9 to TRBJ2-2; TRBD2 matches 12 bases. The CDR3 is 17 amino acids. Germline CDR1 is SGDLS and CDR2 is YYNGEE. V lost 2 bases to trimming and J lost 0 bases; unmatched junction nucleotides: 2. The CDR3 DNA sequence: TGTGCCAGCAGCGTGCCTAGCGGGAGGGCGAACACCGGGGAGCTGTTTTTT. Translated: CASSVPSGRANTGELFF.

The gene calls are TRBV21-1 and TRBJ2-7; TRBD2 is the table's D call and was not checked against the DNA. TRBV21-1 is labeled a pseudogene. The CDR3 runs to 15 residues. CDR3 loop: CASSARLALSYEQYF. Written as DNA, the CDR3 is TGTGCCAGCAGCGCCAGACTAGCCCTCTCCTACGAGCAGTACTTC.

CDR3 amino acids: CASSLAATGAYGYTF. DNA of the CDR3: TGCGCCAGCAGCTTGGCCGCGACAGGGGCCTATGGCTACACCTTC. The V and J genes are TRBV5-1 and TRBJ1-2, with 8 bases identical to TRBD1. The length of the CDR3 is 15 residues. J lost 4 bases, V lost 0 bases, and 5 bases had no gene match. Germline loops: CDR1 SGHRS, CDR2 YFSETQ.

This sequence joins TRBV19 and TRBJ1-4; TRBD1 is a possible D gene (6 bases). V lost 3 bases and J lost 10, with 15 bases in between. Per the germline V gene, CDR1 is LNHDA and CDR2 is SQIVND (reference sequence). CDR3 size: 14 residues. The DNA of the CDR3 is TGTGCCAGTAGTATTGCACAGGGTGGAGGAAAACTGTTTTTT. This translates into CASSIAQGGGKLFF.

The V call is TRBV5-1, the J call TRBJ1-1; the match to TRBD1 covers 9 bases. Germline V gives CDR1 SGHRS, CDR2 YFSETQ. The CDR3 runs to 13 residues. V trimming: 4 bases; J trimming: 5 bases; junction bases outside the gene matches: 3. The CDR3 sequence is CASSRGTGTEAFF. For the CDR3, the DNA is TGCGCCAGCAGCCGCGGGACAGGGACTGAAGCTTTCTTT. Using reference TRBV5-1 and TRBJ1-1 for the parts outside the CDR3, the full variable domain is KAGVTQTPRYLIKTRGQQVTLSCSPISGHRSVSWYQQTPGQGLQFLFEYFSETQRNKGNFPGRFSGRQFSNSRSEMNVSTLELGDSALYLCASSRGTGTEAFFGQGTRLTVV.

The chain recombines TRBV2 with TRBJ1-5; D remains ambiguous. V was pared by 4 bases and J by 7 bases, with 11 bases between. Germline V gene data show CDR1 as SNHLY and CDR2 as FYNNEI. The CDR3 has 13 residues. CDR3 protein: CASSVSRRQPQHF. CDR3 nucleotide sequence: TGTGCCAGCAGTGTCAGTCGGAGGCAGCCCCAGCATTTT.

This chain links TRBV9 with TRBJ2-3; 8 nucleotides align to TRBD1. The CDR3 runs to 15 residues. The ends lost 4 bases at V and 2 bases at J; junction bases unmatched: 6. Germline V CDR1 and CDR2: SGDLS, YYNGEE. CDR3 sequence (DNA): TGTGCCAGCAGCATCGGACAGGGTGCCACAGATACGCAGTATTTT. Encoded protein: CASSIGQGATDTQYF.

The chain is built from TRBV13 and TRBJ2-5; the D gene is possibly TRBD1 (8 bases). The CDR3 covers 17 residues. The germline CDR1 and CDR2 sequences are PRHDT and FYEKMQ (reference sequence). V gave up 8 bases and J gave up 1 base, with 23 bases separating them. This chain's CDR3 is CASSGGRTGLLQETQYF. CDR3 nucleotides: TGTGCCAGCTCGGGAGGTCGGACAGGGCTCCTCCAAGAGACCCAGTACTTC.

The J gene is TRBJ2-1, the V gene TRBV10-2; 14 bases match TRBD2. This CDR3 has 19 residues. CDR1 WSHSY and CDR2 SAAADI come from the germline V gene. With 2 bases clipped from V and 0 bases from J, the junction kept 6 bases outside the gene matches. CDR3 bases: TGCGCCAGCAGTGAGGTCGGACTAGCGGGAGGTGGCTCCTACAATGAGCAGTTCTTC. Translating it yields CASSEVGLAGGGSYNEQFF.